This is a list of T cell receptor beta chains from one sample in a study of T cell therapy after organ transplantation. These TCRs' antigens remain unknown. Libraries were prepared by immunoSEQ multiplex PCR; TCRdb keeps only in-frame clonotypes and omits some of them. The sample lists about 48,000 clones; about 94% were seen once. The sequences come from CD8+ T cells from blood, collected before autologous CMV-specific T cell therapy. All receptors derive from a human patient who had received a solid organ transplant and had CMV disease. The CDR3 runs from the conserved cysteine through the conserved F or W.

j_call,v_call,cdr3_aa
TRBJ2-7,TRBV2,CASSLRETYEQYF
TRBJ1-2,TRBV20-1,CSARVGHGYTF
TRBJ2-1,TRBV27,CASENDGGGSNEQFF
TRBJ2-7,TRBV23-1,CASSLDRDSSYEQYF
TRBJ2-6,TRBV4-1,CASSQDRPSGANVLTF
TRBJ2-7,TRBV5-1,CASSLAQTNRYEQYF
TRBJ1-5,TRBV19,CASSIVSEDQPQHF
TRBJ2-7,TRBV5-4,CASSGDGYEQYF
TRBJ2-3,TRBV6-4,CASSKQGATDTQYF
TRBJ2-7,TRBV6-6,CASTGAGQGYEQYF
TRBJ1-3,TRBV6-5,CASSYRGRGNTIYF
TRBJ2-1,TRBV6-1,CASSERGLAGDEQFF
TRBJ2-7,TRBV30,CAWSVGQSYEQYF
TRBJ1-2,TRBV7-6,CASSPGKIYGYTF
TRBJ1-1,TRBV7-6,CASSLLRDPPRYTEAFF
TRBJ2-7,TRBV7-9,CASSPSGGGPYEQYF
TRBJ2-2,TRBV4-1,CASSQVTQGLGTGELFF
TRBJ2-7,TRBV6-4,CASSPEGDSGYEQYF
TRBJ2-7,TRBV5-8,CASSTGRTYPYEQYF
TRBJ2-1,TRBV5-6,CASSLVGLTDDEQFF
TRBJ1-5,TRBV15,CATSVTPWAVNQPQHF
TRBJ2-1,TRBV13,CASSSAQGEQFF
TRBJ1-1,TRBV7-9,CASRPDTTEAFF
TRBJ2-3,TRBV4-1,CASSHSSVGRTDTQYF
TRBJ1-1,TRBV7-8,CASSPARGREGAFF
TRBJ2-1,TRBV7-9,CASPGADFDEQFF
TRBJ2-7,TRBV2,CASSDMEQYF
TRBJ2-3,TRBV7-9,CASSDGGKHIDTQYF
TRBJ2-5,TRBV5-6,CASSSGTSEETQYF
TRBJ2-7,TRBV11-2,CASSFDRDYYEQYF
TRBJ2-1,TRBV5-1,CASTASPRDSTDNEQFF
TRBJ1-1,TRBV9,CASSFGTAHEAFF
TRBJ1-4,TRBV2,CASSETGRTNEKLFF
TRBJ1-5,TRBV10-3,CAISESEDRGNQPQHF
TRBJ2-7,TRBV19,CASSPPPHREDYGEQYF
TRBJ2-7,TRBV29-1,CSVGSGNEQYF
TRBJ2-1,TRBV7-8,CASSLALGQRRENEQFF
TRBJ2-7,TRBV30,CAWSDPYEQYF
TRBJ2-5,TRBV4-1,CASSLRQGRAETQYF
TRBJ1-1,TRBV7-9,CASSPRREGYTEAFF
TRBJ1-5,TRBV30,CASQGQGANQPQHF
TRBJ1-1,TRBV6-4,CASSDFQGSTEAFF
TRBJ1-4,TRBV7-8,CASSPNPRREEKLFF
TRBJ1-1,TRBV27,CASSGTGMNTEAFF
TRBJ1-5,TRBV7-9,CASSLGQGSNQPQHF
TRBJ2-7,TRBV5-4,CASSLGQGGGSYEQYF
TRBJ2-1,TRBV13,CASSFGTSYNEQFF
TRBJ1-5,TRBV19,CASSTYGRDRHQHF
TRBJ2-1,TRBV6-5,CASSIGINNEQFF